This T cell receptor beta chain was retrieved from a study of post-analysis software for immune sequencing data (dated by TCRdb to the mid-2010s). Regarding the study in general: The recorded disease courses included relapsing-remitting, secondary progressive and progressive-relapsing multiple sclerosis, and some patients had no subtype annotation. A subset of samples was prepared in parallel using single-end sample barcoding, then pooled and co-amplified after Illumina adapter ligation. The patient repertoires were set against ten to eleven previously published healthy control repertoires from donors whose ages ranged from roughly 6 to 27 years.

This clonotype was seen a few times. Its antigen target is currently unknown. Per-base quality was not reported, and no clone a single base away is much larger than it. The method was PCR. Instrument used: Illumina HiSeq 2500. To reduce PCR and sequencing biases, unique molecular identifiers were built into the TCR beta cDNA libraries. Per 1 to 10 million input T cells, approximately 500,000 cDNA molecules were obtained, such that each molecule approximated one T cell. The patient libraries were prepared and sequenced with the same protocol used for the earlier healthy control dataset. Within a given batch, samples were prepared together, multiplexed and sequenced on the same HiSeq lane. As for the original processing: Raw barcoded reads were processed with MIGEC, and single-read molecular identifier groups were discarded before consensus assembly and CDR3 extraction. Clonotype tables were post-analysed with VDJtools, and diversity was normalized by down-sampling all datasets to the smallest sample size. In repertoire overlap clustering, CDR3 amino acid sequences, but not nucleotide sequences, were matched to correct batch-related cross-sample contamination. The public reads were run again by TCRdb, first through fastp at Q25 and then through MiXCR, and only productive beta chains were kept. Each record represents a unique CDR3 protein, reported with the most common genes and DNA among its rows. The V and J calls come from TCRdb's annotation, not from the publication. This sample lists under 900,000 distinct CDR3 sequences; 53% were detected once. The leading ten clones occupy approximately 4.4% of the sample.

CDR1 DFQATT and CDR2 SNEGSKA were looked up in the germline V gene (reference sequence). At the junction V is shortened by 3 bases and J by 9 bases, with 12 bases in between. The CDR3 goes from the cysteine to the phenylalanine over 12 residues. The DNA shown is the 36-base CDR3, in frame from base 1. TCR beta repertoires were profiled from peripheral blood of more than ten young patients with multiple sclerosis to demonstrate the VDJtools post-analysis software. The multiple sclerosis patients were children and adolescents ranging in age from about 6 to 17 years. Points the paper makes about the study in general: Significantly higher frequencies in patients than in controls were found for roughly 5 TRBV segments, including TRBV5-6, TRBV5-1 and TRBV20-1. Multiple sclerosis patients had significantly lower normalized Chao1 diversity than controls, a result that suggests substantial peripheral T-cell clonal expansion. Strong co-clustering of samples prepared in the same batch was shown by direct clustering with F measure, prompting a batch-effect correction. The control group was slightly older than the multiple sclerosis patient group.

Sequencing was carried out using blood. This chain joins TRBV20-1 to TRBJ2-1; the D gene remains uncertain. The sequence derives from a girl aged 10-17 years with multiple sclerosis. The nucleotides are TGCAGTGCTAGGCATGCAGAGGTTGAGCAGTTCTTC. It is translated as CSARHAEVEQFF.